Shown below are 26 T cell receptor beta chains from a single sample sequenced in a study of identical twins. TCRdb re-called the 5' RACE reads with MiXCR, one entry per CDR3 protein. This table holds 450,000 to 500,000 distinct CDR3 sequences, roughly an eighth found once. This sample also belongs to another study, concerning yellow fever vaccine responses in identical twins.

The specimen was CD4+ T cells sorted from blood. The origin of the receptors is a woman in her late teens or twenties in good health.

In its sample, this clonotype was seen a few times. Here the CDR3 reads CATSSRSRTGYENTEAFF. The CDR3 nucleotides are TGTGCCACCAGCAGCCGATCACGGACGGGGTACGAGAACACTGAAGCTTTCTTT. V gene TRBV15 combines with J gene TRBJ1-1, with D uncertain. V lost 3 bases and J lost 1, with 21 bases in between. Germline V gives CDR1 LNHNV, CDR2 YYDKDF (reference sequence). This CDR3 has 18 amino acids.

This chain joins TRBV12-3 or TRBV12-4 and TRBJ2-7; D gene uncertain. Trimming took off 8 bases at V and 0 bases at J, with 8 bases between the two ends. The CDR3 totals 12 residues. The CDR3: CASATGSYEQYF. Here the CDR3 DNA reads TGTGCCAGCGCTACGGGCTCCTACGAGCAGTACTTC.

The J gene is TRBJ2-7, the V gene TRBV20-1; D is unresolved. V lost 0 bases to trimming and J lost 0 bases, with 9 bases between them. This CDR3 is 14 amino acids long. Germline CDR1 and CDR2: DFQATT and SNEGSKA (reference sequence). The CDR3 is CSARDLHSSYEQYF. For the CDR3, the DNA is TGCAGTGCTAGAGATCTACATAGCTCCTACGAGCAGTACTTC.

Only a few counts were recorded for this clonotype. The genes are TRBV7-1 and TRBJ2-7, with TRBD1 as a possible D gene (5 bases). TRBV7-1 is assigned to the ORF class and has an uncertain function. V lost 3 bases to trimming and J lost 0 bases, with 36 bases between them. The CDR3 has 23 amino acids. Here the CDR3 DNA reads TGTGCCAGCAGCTCCGACGACGCCCAGGGTGGCAGGGCGTTTGGGGTTAGCTCCTACGAGCAGTACTTC. Its translation is CASSSDDAQGGRAFGVSSYEQYF.

The chain is built from TRBV6-1 and TRBJ1-3; 7 bases are shared with TRBD1. This CDR3 contains 14 residues. The V and J ends lost 5 bases and 4 bases, in that order; junction bases with no gene match: 5. Germline CDR1 and CDR2: MNHNS and SASEGT. Here the CDR3 reads CASSRTGEGNTIYF. CDR3 bases: TGTGCCAGCAGTCGAACAGGGGAAGGAAACACCATATATTTT.

This clonotype was observed a few times. J is TRBJ2-3 and V is TRBV5-1; 7 nucleotides line up with TRBD1. V was clipped by 2 bases and J by 6 bases; unmatched bases: 9. This CDR3 is 15 amino acids long. Germline assignment: CDR1 SGHRS and CDR2 YFSETQ. The DNA for the CDR3 is TGCGCCAGCAGCTTAGGGACAGCCGGTGGCGATACGCAGTATTTT. Amino acid sequence: CASSLGTAGGDTQYF.

The sample holds a few counts of this clonotype. At one end, the junction sequence differs from germline, possibly due to a read error. V and J are TRBV5-1 and TRBJ2-1; D ambiguous. Germline CDR1 and CDR2: SGHRS and YFSETQ. CDR3 length equals 12 residues. In DNA form, the CDR3 reads TGCGCCAGCAGCCTGAATAGTGGTGAGCAGTTTTTC. This codes for CASSLNSGEQFF.

The CDR3 DNA sequence: TGTGCCAGCAGTATCACAGGGGCCCCTGGGTTCTACAATGAGCAGTTCTTC. Its protein product is CASSITGAPGFYNEQFF. The genes are TRBV28 and TRBJ2-1, with 7 bases fitting TRBD1. V trimming: 5 bases; J trimming: 3 bases; junction bases outside the gene matches: 13. The CDR3 runs to 17 residues. Germline V gene sequence: CDR1 MDHEN, CDR2 SYDVKM. Full variable domain (rest looked up from reference TRBV28 and TRBJ2-1): DVKVTQSSRYLVKRTGEKVFLECVQDMDHENMFWYRQDPGLGLRLIYFSYDVKMKEKGDIPEGYSVSREKKERFSLILESASTNQTSMYLCASSITGAPGFYNEQFFGPGTRLTVL.

As to this clonotype: This could be a read error, since a much larger clone is one nucleotide away. The chain has TRBV11-2 and TRBJ2-3; TRBD1 matches 10 bases. CDR3 length equals 15 residues. After removal of 7 bases from V and 7 bases from J, the junction contained 11 bases not matched to a gene. Germline assignment: CDR1 SGHAT and CDR2 FQNNGV. The CDR3 here is CASINMGQGKNTQYF. CDR3 DNA: TGTGCCAGCATCAACATGGGACAGGGGAAAAATACGCAGTATTTT.

In this sample, this clonotype turned up many times. The chain has TRBV27 and TRBJ2-1; either TRBD1 or TRBD2 may fit D (6 bases each). Deletions cut 2 bases from V and 3 bases from J, with 8 bases between. Germline assignment: CDR1 MNHEY and CDR2 SMNVEV (reference sequence). This CDR3 has 14 residues. For the CDR3, the DNA is TGTGCCAGCAGTTTAAAGGGGGGCTACAATGAGCAGTTCTTC. This gives the protein CASSLKGGYNEQFF.

This chain connects TRBV7-3 to TRBJ2-2; D is undetermined. The germline gives CDR1 SGHTA, CDR2 FQGTGA. The CDR3 has 18 amino acids. V was shortened by 0 bases and J by 7 bases, with 21 bases between the two germline ends. The CDR3: CASSLTVTSWSFNGELFF. The CDR3 nucleotides read TGTGCCAGCAGCTTAACTGTTACGAGCTGGAGTTTTAACGGGGAGCTGTTTTTT. The variable domain in full, completed from reference TRBV7-3 and TRBJ2-2, reads GAGVSQTPSNKVTEKGKYVELRCDPISGHTALYWYRQSLGQGPEFLIYFQGTGAADDSGLPNDRFFAVRPEGSVSTLKIQRTERGDSAVYLCASSLTVTSWSFNGELFFGEGSRLTVL.

The CDR3 is CASRKSGSNEQFF. Here the CDR3 DNA reads TGTGCCAGCAGAAAAAGCGGGAGTAATGAGCAGTTCTTC. V and J are TRBV28 and TRBJ2-1; TRBD2 agrees at 8 bases. The J segment lost 7 bases and the V segment lost 6 bases, leaving 5 bases of the junction unmatched. Germline assignment: CDR1 MDHEN and CDR2 SYDVKM. The CDR3 sequence is 13 residues long.

The chain is built from TRBV7-9 and TRBJ2-3, with 8 bases that match TRBD1. The CDR3 loop spans 16 amino acids. CDR1 is SEHNR, CDR2 FQNEAQ, per germline (reference sequence). The V and J ends lost 6 bases and 0 bases, in that order; junction bases with no gene match: 8. CDR3 nucleotide sequence: TGTGCCAGCAGGCAGGGGGCTGCCCCGAGCACAGATACGCAGTATTTT. This translates into CASRQGAAPSTDTQYF.

V gene TRBV10-3 combines with J gene TRBJ1-5; TRBD1 aligns across 9 bases. The CDR3 length is 18 residues. CDR1 and CDR2 from the germline V gene are ENHRY and SYGVKD. V shed 0 bases, J shed 0 bases, and the junction held 6 bases outside the gene matches. The CDR3 spells CAISESRTGAISNQPQHF. The CDR3 DNA reads as TGTGCCATCAGTGAGTCCCGGACAGGGGCAATTAGCAATCAGCCCCAGCATTTT.

Ten or more counts support this clonotype. The rearrangement uses TRBV24-1 and TRBJ2-5; 7 nucleotides align to TRBD1. The CDR3 consists of 15 residues. Trimming took 3 bases from V and 2 from J; bases not matched to a gene: 5. Germline V lookup: CDR1 KGHDR, CDR2 SFDVKD. In DNA, the CDR3 is TGTGCCACCAGTGATGCCGGGACAGCACAAGAGACCCAGTACTTC. It yields the protein CATSDAGTAQETQYF.

The chain combines TRBV7-2 with TRBJ2-7; D remains unclear. This CDR3 has 13 amino acids. Germline V gene data show CDR1 as SGHTA and CDR2 as FQGNSA. V was pared by 2 bases and J by 6 bases, with 11 bases between. The CDR3 sequence is CASSLLKSGEQYF. As DNA, the CDR3 is TGTGCCAGCAGCTTATTGAAGTCGGGCGAGCAGTACTTC.

This clonotype has a count of ten or more. The V call is TRBV6-1, the J call TRBJ1-1; 10 nucleotides line up with TRBD1. This CDR3 comprises 16 residues. The junction had 10 bases not matched to a gene; V was cut back by 5 bases and J by 4 bases. In germline, CDR1 is MNHNS, CDR2 SASEGT. The CDR3 nucleotides read TGTGCCAGCAGTCCCGACAGGGGGCAGTGGGCCACTGAAGCTTTCTTT. This translates into CASSPDRGQWATEAFF.

V usage is TRBV27 and J usage is TRBJ2-7; 8 bases align to TRBD1. The CDR3 is made up of 12 amino acids. Germline CDR1 MNHEY, CDR2 SMNVEV (reference sequence). Trimming took 6 bases from V and 6 from J; bases not matched to a gene: 4. The CDR3 DNA sequence: TGTGCCAGCAGCAACACAGGGGGCGAGCAGTACTTC. Protein product: CASSNTGGEQYF.

This clonotype was counted between two and nine times. This chain connects TRBV7-9 to TRBJ2-1; a possible D gene is TRBD1 (5 bases). Per the germline V gene, CDR1 is SEHNR and CDR2 is FQNEAQ (reference sequence). This CDR3 has 15 residues. The V end was cut by 1 base, the J end by 5 bases, with 12 bases between. In DNA, the CDR3 is TGTGCCAGCAGCTTAGTGGTCAGGGTGGACAATGAGCAGTTCTTC. It specifies CASSLVVRVDNEQFF.

The rearrangement joins TRBV3-1 to TRBJ2-1, with 8 bases that match TRBD2. Trimming cost V 0 bases and J 7 bases; bases outside gene matches: 17. The CDR3 has 19 residues. Germline V CDR1 and CDR2: LGHDT, YNNKEL (reference sequence). The chain's CDR3 is CASSQDGGGGRRWRNEQFF. CDR3 nucleotides: TGTGCCAGCAGCCAAGATGGGGGCGGGGGGAGAAGGTGGAGGAATGAGCAGTTCTTC.

This clonotype has a count of ten or more. The chain is built from TRBV3-1 and TRBJ2-1; 7 bases match TRBD2. Trimming at V came to 0 bases and at J to 8 bases, leaving 7 bases not matched to a gene. CDR1 LGHDT and CDR2 YNNKEL come from the germline V gene (reference sequence). The CDR3 extends over 15 amino acids. The CDR3 reads CASSQDPGGRDEQFF. DNA of the CDR3: TGTGCCAGCAGCCAAGATCCTGGGGGGAGGGATGAGCAGTTCTTC.

This clonotype was seen a few times. The gene calls are TRBV7-9 and TRBJ2-2; D tentatively fits TRBD1 or TRBD2 (5 bases each). Germline V gene lookup returns CDR1 SEHNR and CDR2 FQNEAQ (reference sequence). The CDR3 is 13 amino acids. The V gene lost 9 bases and the J gene lost 8 bases, with 16 bases spanning the gap. CDR3 region: CASGTSVYGELFF. DNA for the CDR3: TGTGCCAGTGGGACCTCTGTTTATGGGGAGCTGTTTTTT.

This clonotype was seen more than once but under ten times. The rearrangement joins TRBV2 to TRBJ2-3; 9 positions match TRBD1. Germline V gene lookup returns CDR1 SNHLY and CDR2 FYNNEI. The ends lost 5 bases at V and 4 bases at J; junction bases unmatched: 10. The CDR3 loop spans 16 amino acids. Here the CDR3 DNA reads TGTGCCAGCAGTTCTACCGGGACAGGGCTCTCAGATACGCAGTATTTT. It yields the protein CASSSTGTGLSDTQYF. The full variable domain, its missing parts supplied by reference TRBV2 and TRBJ2-3, is EPEVTQTPSHQVTQMGQEVILRCVPISNHLYFYWYRQILGQKVEFLVSFYNNEISEKSEIFDDQFSVERPDGSNFTLKIRSTKLEDSAMYFCASSSTGTGLSDTQYFGPGTRLTVL.

This clonotype was observed a handful of times. This chain joins TRBV7-8 and TRBJ2-2; 8 bases fit TRBD1. Germline trimming cut 6 bases from V and 4 bases from J; bases unmatched to any gene: 10. The CDR3 extends over 16 amino acids. The germline V gene has CDR1 SGHVS and CDR2 FQNEAQ. CDR3 region: CASSGTGTGPTGELFF. The CDR3 region has the DNA TGTGCCAGCAGTGGCACCGGGACAGGCCCCACCGGGGAGCTGTTTTTT.

In its sample, this clonotype was seen a few times. The V and J genes are TRBV2 and TRBJ2-2, with D perhaps given as TRBD1 or TRBD2 (5 bases each). This CDR3 is built from 14 residues. Germline CDR1 is SNHLY and CDR2 is FYNNEI. Trimming stripped 1 base from V and 7 bases from J, with 10 bases between. The CDR3 coding sequence is TGTGCCAGCAGTGAAGGGGGACGGGACGGGGAGCTGTTTTTT. Amino acids: CASSEGGRDGELFF.

The chain uses TRBV20-1 and TRBJ2-3; D gene unclear. Germline V gives CDR1 DFQATT, CDR2 SNEGSKA (reference sequence). Trimming cost V 2 bases and J 2 bases, with 11 bases left between them. This CDR3 comprises 14 residues. The CDR3 DNA is TGCAGTGCTAGAAGGCCCAGGTACACAGATACGCAGTATTTT. Amino acids: CSARRPRYTDTQYF.